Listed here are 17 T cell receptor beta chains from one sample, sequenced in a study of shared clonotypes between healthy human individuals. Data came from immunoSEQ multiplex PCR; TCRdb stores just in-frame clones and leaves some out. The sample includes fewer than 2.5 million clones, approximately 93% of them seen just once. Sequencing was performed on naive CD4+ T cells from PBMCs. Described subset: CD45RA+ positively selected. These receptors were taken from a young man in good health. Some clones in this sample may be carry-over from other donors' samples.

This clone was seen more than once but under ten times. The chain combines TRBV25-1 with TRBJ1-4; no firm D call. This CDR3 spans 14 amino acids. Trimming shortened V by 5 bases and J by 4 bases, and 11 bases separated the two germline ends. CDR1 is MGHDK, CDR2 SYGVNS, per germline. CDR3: CASSPRRSNEKLFF. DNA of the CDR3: TGTGCCAGCAGTCCCAGGCGGAGTAATGAAAAACTGTTTTTT.

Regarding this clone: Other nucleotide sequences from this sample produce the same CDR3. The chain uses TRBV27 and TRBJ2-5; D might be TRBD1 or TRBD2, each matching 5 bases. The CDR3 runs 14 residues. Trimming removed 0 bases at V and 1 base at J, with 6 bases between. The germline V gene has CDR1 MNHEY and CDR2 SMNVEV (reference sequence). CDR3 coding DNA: TGTGCCAGCAGTTTATCAGGGACCCAAGAGACCCAGTACTTC. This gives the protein CASSLSGTQETQYF.

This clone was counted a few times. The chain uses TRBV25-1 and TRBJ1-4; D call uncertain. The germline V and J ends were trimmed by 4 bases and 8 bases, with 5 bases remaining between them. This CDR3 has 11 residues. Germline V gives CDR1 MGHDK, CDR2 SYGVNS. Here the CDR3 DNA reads TGTGCCAGCAGTGTCGAGGAAAAACTGTTTTTT. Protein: CASSVEEKLFF.

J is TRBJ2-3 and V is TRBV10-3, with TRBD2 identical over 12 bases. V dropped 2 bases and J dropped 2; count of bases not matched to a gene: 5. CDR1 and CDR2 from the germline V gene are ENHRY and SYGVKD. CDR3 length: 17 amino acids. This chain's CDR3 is CAISEPRLAGVTDTQYF. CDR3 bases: TGTGCCATCAGTGAGCCGCGACTAGCGGGAGTCACAGATACGCAGTATTTT.

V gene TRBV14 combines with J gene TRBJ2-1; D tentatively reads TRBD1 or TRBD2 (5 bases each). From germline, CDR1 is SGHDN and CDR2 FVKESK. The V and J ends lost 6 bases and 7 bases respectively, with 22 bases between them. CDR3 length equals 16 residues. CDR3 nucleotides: TGTGCCAGCAGACCCCCGGGACGGAGTCGGAGGAATGAGCAGTTCTTC. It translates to CASRPPGRSRRNEQFF.

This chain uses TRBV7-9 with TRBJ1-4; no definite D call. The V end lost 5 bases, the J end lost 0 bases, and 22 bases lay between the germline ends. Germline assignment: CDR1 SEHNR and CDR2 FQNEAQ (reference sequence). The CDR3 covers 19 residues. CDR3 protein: CASSKGIDGSLATNEKLFF. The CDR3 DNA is TGTGCCAGCAGCAAAGGTATTGACGGAAGTCTTGCAACTAATGAAAAACTGTTTTTT.

CDR3 coding DNA: TGTGCCAGCAGCCTCCTAGGAGCTGAAGCTTTCTTT. Translating it yields CASSLLGAEAFF. The chain carries TRBV7-2 and TRBJ1-1; D is undetermined. Germline CDR1 SGHTA, CDR2 FQGNSA. V lost 5 bases, J lost 6 bases, and 10 bases lay in between. CDR3 length equals 12 residues.

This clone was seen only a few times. In DNA form, the CDR3 reads TGTGCCAGCAGCTTGCAAGAAGCCGGAGAAGCTTTCTTT. Translating gives CASSLQEAGEAFF. This rearrangement joins TRBV5-4 to TRBJ1-1; D gene unclear. In germline, CDR1 is SGHNT, CDR2 YYREEE (reference sequence). V was cut by 1 base and J by 8 bases, with 12 bases left in between. The CDR3 is 13 residues long.

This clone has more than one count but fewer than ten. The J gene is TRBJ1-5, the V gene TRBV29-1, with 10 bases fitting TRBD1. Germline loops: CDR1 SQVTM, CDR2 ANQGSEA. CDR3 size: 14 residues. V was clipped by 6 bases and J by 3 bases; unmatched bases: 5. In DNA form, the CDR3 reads TGCAGCGTATATGACAGGGGGCCCAATCAGCCCCAGCATTTT. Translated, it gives CSVYDRGPNQPQHF.

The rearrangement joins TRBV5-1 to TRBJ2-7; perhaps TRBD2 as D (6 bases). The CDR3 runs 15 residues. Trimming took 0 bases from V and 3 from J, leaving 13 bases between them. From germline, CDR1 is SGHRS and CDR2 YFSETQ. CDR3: CASSLAVGRVYEQYF. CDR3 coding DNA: TGCGCCAGCAGCTTGGCTGTCGGGAGAGTCTACGAGCAGTACTTC.

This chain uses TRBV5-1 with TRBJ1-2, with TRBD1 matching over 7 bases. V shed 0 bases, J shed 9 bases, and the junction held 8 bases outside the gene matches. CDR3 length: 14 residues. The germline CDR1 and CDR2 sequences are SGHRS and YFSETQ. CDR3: CASSLEAGGRSYTF. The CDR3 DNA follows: TGCGCCAGCAGCTTGGAGGCAGGGGGACGAAGCTACACCTTC.

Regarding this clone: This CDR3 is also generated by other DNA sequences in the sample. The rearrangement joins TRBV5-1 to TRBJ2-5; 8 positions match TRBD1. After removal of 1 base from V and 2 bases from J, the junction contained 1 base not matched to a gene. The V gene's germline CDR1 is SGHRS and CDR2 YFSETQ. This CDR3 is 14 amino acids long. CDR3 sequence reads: CASSLRQGQETQYF. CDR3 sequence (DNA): TGCGCCAGCAGCTTGCGACAGGGGCAAGAGACCCAGTACTTC.

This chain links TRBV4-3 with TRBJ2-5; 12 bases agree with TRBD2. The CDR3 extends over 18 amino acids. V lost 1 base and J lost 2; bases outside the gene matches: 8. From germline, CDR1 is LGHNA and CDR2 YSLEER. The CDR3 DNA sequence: TGCGCCAGCAGCCAAGGGCCCGGACTAGCGGGACTTCAAGAGACCCAGTACTTC. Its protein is CASSQGPGLAGLQETQYF.

DNA of the CDR3: TGTGCCAGTAGTATAGGGCCCCAAGACAGTGTCAATCAGCCCCAGCATTTT. Translated, it gives CASSIGPQDSVNQPQHF. J is TRBJ1-5 and V is TRBV19; possibly TRBD1 for D (5 bases). CDR1 and CDR2 (germline): LNHDA, SQIVND (reference sequence). The CDR3 contains 17 residues. V lost 1 base, J lost 3 bases, and 16 bases lay in between.

The CDR3 sequence: CASSTGTAADTQYF. The CDR3 region has the DNA TGCGCCAGCAGCACGGGGACAGCGGCAGATACGCAGTATTTT. This rearrangement joins TRBV5-1 to TRBJ2-3, with 7 bases identical to TRBD1. Germline CDR1 SGHRS, CDR2 YFSETQ. The CDR3 covers 14 residues. Trimming cost V 4 bases and J 4 bases; bases outside gene matches: 6.

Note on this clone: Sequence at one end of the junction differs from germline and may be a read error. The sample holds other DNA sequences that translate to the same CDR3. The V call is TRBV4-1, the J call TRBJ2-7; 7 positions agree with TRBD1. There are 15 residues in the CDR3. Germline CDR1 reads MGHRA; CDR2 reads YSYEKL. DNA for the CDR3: TGCGCCAGCAGCCAAGTCCCGGGACAGCCCTACGAGCAATACTTC. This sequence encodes CASSQVPGQPYEQYF.

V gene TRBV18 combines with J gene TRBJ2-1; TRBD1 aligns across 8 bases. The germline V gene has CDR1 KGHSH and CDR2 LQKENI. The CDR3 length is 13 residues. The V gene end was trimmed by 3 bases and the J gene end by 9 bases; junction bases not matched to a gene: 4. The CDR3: CASSPTGGGEQFF. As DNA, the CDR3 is TGTGCCAGCTCACCCACAGGGGGTGGTGAGCAGTTCTTC.